The entry below gives a single TCR beta chain sequence along with its context. The antigen remains unidentified. This sample stems from a study of beta chain features in type 1 diabetes. Across the study: Age, gender, cell numbers and subset yield matched between patients and controls. Notes on the study in general: Patients with type 1 diabetes carried fewer insertions and had more deletions at their VDJ junctions.

Sorting with CD45RO/CCR7/CD25/CD127/CD95/CD27 yielded naive, central memory, regulatory and stem-like memory CD4+ cells. Expressed TCRB transcripts were sequenced after all isolated RNA was converted to cDNA. The table came from immunoSEQ multiplex PCR; TCRdb's copy has only in-frame clones and leaves some out. The top ten clones hold 0.02% to 0.03% of a sample with 970,000 or so clones, roughly a sixth of them seen once. The CDR3 sequence is 12 residues long. CDR1 and CDR2 (germline): MNHEY, SMNVEV (reference sequence). The V end lost 7 bases, the J end lost 9 bases, and 13 bases lay between the germline ends.

The material sequenced was naive CD4+ T cells from blood. The rearrangement links TRBV27 to TRBJ2-1, with D possibly TRBD2 on 5 matching bases. The clonotype originates from a woman under 30 in good health. The DNA for the CDR3 is TGTGCCAGCATGTGGGGAGTCGGTGAGCAGTTCTTC. It codes for CASMWGVGEQFF.